These 26 T cell receptor beta chains were sequenced from one sample in a study of blood T cell repertoires in COVID-19. Using immunoSEQ multiplex PCR, the repertoire was profiled, and TCRdb retains in-frame clones only, with some absent. The sample shows 200,000 to 300,000 clones, approximately 84% of them seen only once. The specimen sequenced was peripheral blood. All receptors come from a human donor in a cohort sampled during active COVID-19.

The chain employs TRBV27 and TRBJ2-1; no clear D. The ends were cut back, 3 bases at V and 4 bases at J, with 10 bases in the middle. The V gene's germline CDR1 is MNHEY and CDR2 SMNVEV (reference sequence). The CDR3 extends over 14 amino acids. The CDR3 sequence is CASSFVPAYNEQFF. The CDR3 nucleotides read TGTGCCAGCAGTTTCGTGCCAGCGTACAATGAGCAGTTCTTC.

The chain combines TRBV11-2 with TRBJ2-2; 11 bases agree with TRBD2. With V trimmed by 4 bases and J by 6 bases, 7 bases remained unmatched. The CDR3 runs 16 residues. CDR1 and CDR2 (germline): SGHAT, FQNNGV. The CDR3 bases are TGTGCCAGCAGCTCCCCTAGCGGGGGGTTGTCCGGGGAGCTGTTTTTT. Protein: CASSSPSGGLSGELFF.

V gene TRBV19 combines with J gene TRBJ1-5; 10 bases are shared with TRBD1. V was pared by 6 bases and J by 4 bases, with 6 bases of the junction left unmatched. This CDR3 comprises 15 residues. From germline, CDR1 is LNHDA and CDR2 SQIVND (reference sequence). The CDR3 here is CASSLMGQGNQPQHF. CDR3 coding DNA: TGTGCCAGTAGCCTAATGGGACAGGGGAATCAGCCCCAGCATTTT. Based on the CDR3 plus reference TRBV19 and TRBJ1-5, the full variable domain is DGGITQSPKYLFRKEGQNVTLSCEQNLNHDAMYWYRQDPGQGLRLIYYSQIVNDFQKGDIAEGYSVSREKKESFPLTVTSAQKNPTAFYLCASSLMGQGNQPQHFGDGTRLSIL.

CDR3 nucleotide sequence: TGTGCCAGCAGCGGCGATCAAGGGGGTGCACGGGAAAAACTGTTTTTT. Protein product: CASSGDQGGAREKLFF. The genes are TRBV9 and TRBJ1-4, with D perhaps matching TRBD1 (6 bases). Trimming shortened V by 3 bases and J by 8 bases, and 20 bases separated the two germline ends. Germline V gene sequence: CDR1 SGDLS, CDR2 YYNGEE. The CDR3 has 16 residues.

The chain links TRBV9 to TRBJ1-6; D unresolved. V lost 2 bases to trimming and J lost 3 bases, with 9 bases between them. Germline V CDR1 and CDR2: SGDLS, YYNGEE. CDR3 length equals 15 residues. In nucleotides, the CDR3 is TGTGCCAGCAGCGTCTCTGGCATCTATAATTCACCCCTCCACTTT. The encoded protein is CASSVSGIYNSPLHF.

The chain combines TRBV28 with TRBJ1-2; D is unclear. Germline CDR1 and CDR2: MDHEN and SYDVKM. V was trimmed by 6 bases and J by 4 bases, leaving 18 bases between them. The CDR3 runs 15 residues. CDR3 protein: CASSQMVSGAYGYTF. The CDR3 region has the DNA TGTGCCAGCAGCCAGATGGTGTCGGGTGCCTATGGCTACACCTTC.

The V gene is TRBV28, the J gene TRBJ1-5, with D hard to call. Germline CDR1 MDHEN, CDR2 SYDVKM. The CDR3 covers 14 residues. Trimming removed 2 bases at V and 0 bases at J, with 5 bases between. This chain's CDR3 is CASSLPGSNQPQHF. The CDR3 coding sequence is TGTGCCAGCAGTTTACCCGGTAGCAATCAGCCCCAGCATTTT.

This chain connects TRBV19 to TRBJ1-5; D ambiguous. Germline V gene sequence: CDR1 LNHDA, CDR2 SQIVND (reference sequence). This CDR3 region has 14 residues. Trimming cost V 5 bases and J 1 base, with 9 bases left between them. CDR3 protein: CASSPLRSNQPQHF. The DNA of the CDR3 is TGTGCCAGTAGTCCACTGCGAAGCAATCAGCCCCAGCATTTT.

The chain employs TRBV19 and TRBJ2-7, with TRBD2 matching over 7 bases. The V segment lost 5 bases and the J segment 5 bases; nucleotides outside the gene matches: 15. The V gene's germline CDR1 is LNHDA and CDR2 SQIVND (reference sequence). The CDR3 loop spans 16 amino acids. The CDR3 nucleotides are TGTGCCAGTAGTCTTGGCAGGGCGGGAGTATTGAACGAGCAGTACTTC. This codes for CASSLGRAGVLNEQYF.

The chain recombines TRBV28 with TRBJ2-7, with 7 nucleotides matching TRBD2. J lost 6 bases, V lost 5 bases, and 13 bases had no gene match. Germline V CDR1 and CDR2: MDHEN, SYDVKM. The CDR3 is 15 residues long. CDR3 region: CASSAPLRGKSEQYF. As DNA, the CDR3 is TGTGCCAGCAGTGCCCCCTTGCGGGGGAAGAGCGAGCAGTACTTC. Variable domain in full (rest from reference TRBV28 and TRBJ2-7): DVKVTQSSRYLVKRTGEKVFLECVQDMDHENMFWYRQDPGLGLRLIYFSYDVKMKEKGDIPEGYSVSREKKERFSLILESASTNQTSMYLCASSAPLRGKSEQYFGPGTRLTVT.

The chain uses TRBV3-1 (or the pseudogene TRBV3-2) and TRBJ2-7; no reliable D call. The V gene's germline CDR1 is LGHDT and CDR2 YNNKEL (reference sequence). This CDR3 region has 13 residues. V lost 1 base, J lost 6 bases, and 10 bases lay in between. CDR3 bases: TGTGCCAGCAGCCAAGGTTCCCTTCGCGAGCAGTACTTC. Translated: CASSQGSLREQYF.

The chain employs TRBV4-2 and TRBJ2-3; D may be TRBD2 (6 bases). V lost 0 bases to trimming and J lost 6 bases, with 28 bases between them. The CDR3 consists of 20 residues. Germline values: CDR1 LGHNA, CDR2 YNFKEQ. The CDR3 coding sequence is TGTGCCAGCAGCCAAGAGAGGCGGGTAGCAAGCGGGTCCCTCAGGGATACGCAGTATTTT. Translation: CASSQERRVASGSLRDTQYF.

The V call is TRBV19, the J call TRBJ1-2; the D gene is possibly TRBD1 (6 bases). This CDR3 comprises 12 residues. The V and J ends lost 6 bases and 8 bases respectively, with 13 bases between them. CDR1 LNHDA and CDR2 SQIVND come from the germline V gene (reference sequence). The CDR3 protein is CASRTGFLGYTF. The CDR3 DNA sequence: TGTGCCAGTAGGACAGGCTTCCTGGGCTACACCTTC.

The CDR3 region is CASSVFQDRYYEQYF. CDR3 DNA: TGTGCCAGCAGCGTATTCCAGGACAGGTACTACGAGCAGTACTTC. The chain employs TRBV9 and TRBJ2-7, with TRBD1 matching 7 bases. Germline-derived CDR1 and CDR2 are SGDLS and YYNGEE. V was pared by 1 base and J by 3 bases, with 7 bases of the junction left unmatched. The CDR3 contains 15 residues.

V usage is TRBV5-4 and J usage is TRBJ2-3; D is possibly TRBD1 (5 bases). Trimming pared 4 bases from V and 0 bases from J, leaving 21 bases between. The length of the CDR3 is 18 residues. Per the germline V gene, CDR1 is SGHNT and CDR2 is YYREEE (reference sequence). CDR3 coding DNA: TGTGCCAGCAGCCCTCCTTTCTCAGGGATCGGTAGCACAGATACGCAGTATTTT. This sequence encodes CASSPPFSGIGSTDTQYF. Full variable domain (remainder filled in from reference TRBV5-4 and TRBJ2-3): ETGVTQSPTHLIKTRGQQVTLRCSSQSGHNTVSWYQQALGQGPQFIFQYYREEENGRGNFPPRFSGLQFPNYSSELNVNALELDDSALYLCASSPPFSGIGSTDTQYFGPGTRLTVL.

The chain links TRBV6-5 to TRBJ1-2; tentatively, D is TRBD1 (6 bases). The V gene's germline CDR1 is MNHEY and CDR2 SVGAGI. V lost 7 bases to trimming and J lost 3 bases, with 12 bases between them. CDR3 length equals 13 residues. The chain's CDR3 is CASIWGLDYGYTF. For the CDR3, the DNA is TGTGCCAGCATATGGGGGCTCGACTATGGCTACACCTTC.

The chain couples TRBV7-8 to TRBJ2-5; perhaps TRBD1 as D (5 bases). CDR3 size: 15 residues. Germline CDR1 SGHVS, CDR2 FQNEAQ. V was pared by 6 bases and J by 1 base, with 15 bases between. This CDR3 reads CASRSGWVSQETQYF. The CDR3 region has the DNA TGTGCCAGCAGATCAGGGTGGGTGTCCCAAGAGACCCAGTACTTC.

This sequence joins TRBV15 and TRBJ2-3; 10 nucleotides agree with TRBD2. Germline V gene lookup returns CDR1 LNHNV and CDR2 YYDKDF (reference sequence). This CDR3 has 17 amino acids. Germline trimming cut 2 bases from V and 7 bases from J; bases unmatched to any gene: 12. CDR3: CATSRTLSSGGMNTQYF. CDR3 nucleotides: TGTGCCACCAGCAGAACTTTATCTAGCGGGGGAATGAATACGCAGTATTTT.

The rearrangement links TRBV18 to TRBJ2-6, with D tentatively TRBD2 (6 bases). CDR3 length: 18 amino acids. The germline CDR1 and CDR2 sequences are KGHSH and LQKENI. Trimming removed 6 bases at V and 8 bases at J, with 26 bases between. In nucleotides, the CDR3 is TGTGCCAGCTCGCACAACGTACTCGGGGGTTCGAACCCCAACGTCCTGACTTTC. It codes for CASSHNVLGGSNPNVLTF.

The gene calls are TRBV5-4 and TRBJ2-2; 11 nucleotides agree with TRBD2. The junction had 4 bases not matched to a gene; V was cut back by 4 bases and J by 2 bases. The CDR3 is 16 residues long. Germline CDR1 SGHNT, CDR2 YYREEE (reference sequence). The CDR3 loop is CASSPGTSGNTGELFF. As DNA, the CDR3 is TGTGCCAGCAGCCCAGGGACTAGCGGAAACACCGGGGAGCTGTTTTTT.

The CDR3 reads CASSTRTGGQETQYF. The CDR3 DNA reads as TGTGCCAGCAGCACAAGGACAGGGGGCCAAGAGACCCAGTACTTC. The chain recombines TRBV9 with TRBJ2-5; 10 nucleotides align to TRBD1. The CDR3 totals 15 residues. V lost 4 bases to trimming and J lost 1 base; unmatched junction nucleotides: 4. Germline assignment: CDR1 SGDLS and CDR2 YYNGEE.

The V and J genes are TRBV7-2 and TRBJ2-7, with 11 bases lining up with TRBD1. The CDR3 length is 16 residues. After removal of 5 bases from V and 4 bases from J, the junction contained 10 bases not matched to a gene. Germline V gene lookup returns CDR1 SGHTA and CDR2 FQGNSA. The CDR3 loop reads CASSTSGTGGWYEQYF. As DNA, the CDR3 is TGTGCCAGCAGCACATCCGGGACAGGGGGTTGGTACGAGCAGTACTTC. Using reference TRBV7-2 and TRBJ2-7 for the parts outside the CDR3, the full variable domain is GAGVSQSPSNKVTEKGKDVELRCDPISGHTALYWYRQSLGQGLEFLIYFQGNSAPDKSGLPSDRFSAERTGGSVSTLTIQRTQQEDSAVYLCASSTSGTGGWYEQYFGPGTRLTVT.

The rearrangement joins TRBV2 to TRBJ1-2; 9 nucleotides line up with TRBD1. V lost 6 bases to trimming and J lost 8 bases; unmatched junction nucleotides: 7. There are 13 residues in the CDR3. In germline, CDR1 is SNHLY, CDR2 FYNNEI. CDR3 amino acids: CASSAGTGTGYTF. Here the CDR3 DNA reads TGTGCCAGCAGCGCTGGGACAGGGACCGGCTACACCTTC.

The rearrangement joins TRBV4-1 to TRBJ2-1; unclear D gene. This CDR3 is built from 16 residues. Per the germline V gene, CDR1 is MGHRA and CDR2 is YSYEKL. The V gene lost 0 bases and the J gene lost 1 base, with 10 bases spanning the gap. CDR3 in amino acids: CASSQDFDNSYNEQFF. CDR3 in DNA: TGCGCCAGCAGCCAAGATTTCGACAATTCCTACAATGAGCAGTTCTTC.

V gene TRBV5-1 combines with J gene TRBJ2-7; D ambiguous. CDR3 size: 15 residues. The germline V gene encodes CDR1 SGHRS and CDR2 YFSETQ. V was shortened by 4 bases and J by 2 bases, with 16 bases between the two germline ends. CDR3 protein: CASSPLSRMAYEQYF. The DNA of the CDR3 is TGCGCCAGCAGCCCCCTCTCGCGGATGGCCTACGAGCAGTACTTC.

The chain carries TRBV6-5 and TRBJ1-4; 9 positions match TRBD1. The germline CDR1 and CDR2 sequences are MNHEY and SVGAGI. The CDR3 has 14 residues. The V gene end was trimmed by 6 bases and the J gene end by 7 bases; junction bases not matched to a gene: 6. CDR3: CASRTGTGFEKLFF. The CDR3 DNA reads TGTGCCAGCAGAACCGGGACAGGGTTTGAAAAACTGTTTTTT.